This TCR beta chain is from a study of cytomegalovirus exposure and HLA in healthy donors. Study findings and constraints: Rarity marked most TCR sequences, yet some public TCRs occurred in many donors. The authors considered a cluster of highly shared sequence variants likely to be a sequencing artifact. According to reports, the classifier identified cytomegalovirus status with high specificity and sensitivity.

On this clone itself: Its specificity is unknown. The junction shows a germline mismatch at one end, possibly a read error.

PCR used 60 Vbeta primers and 13 Jbeta primers. Original processing notes: In a later analysis, roughly 11 million of 60 million to 80 million unique beta chains occurred in at least two donors. The method was immunoSEQ multiplex PCR; TCRdb's version includes in-frame clones alone and lacks a portion of them. That table is the source of V, J and clone size, and D and trimming were worked out from the DNA. The sample holds about 150,000 clones, around 75% seen once. The CDR3 contains 15 residues. Germline CDR1 SSHAT, CDR2 FNYEAQ (reference sequence). The sequencing input was PBMCs. The chain uses TRBV7-7 and TRBJ2-3, with D perhaps TRBD2 (7 bases). The TCR sequence derives from a man under 40 in good health and CMV-seropositive. As DNA, the CDR3 is TGTGCTAGCAGCCCGGGGGCGGGAGGCACAGATACGCAGTATTTT. This codes for CASSPGAGGTDTQYF.